The clone carrying this TCR beta chain came up a few times. The data were obtained in a study of beta chain features in type 1 diabetes. The germline gives CDR1 SEHNR, CDR2 FQNEAQ (reference sequence). CDR3 length: 16 residues. The V and J ends lost 7 bases and 6 bases, in that order; junction bases with no gene match: 15. cDNA synthesis used the whole RNA isolate, giving expressed TCRB sequences. Clones were read by immunoSEQ multiplex PCR, and TCRdb kept only the in-frame ones, dropping some. Of roughly 40,000 clones listed, 49% are singletons. The material sequenced was central memory CD4+ T cells from blood. This TCR derives from a woman aged 18-29 years in good health. V usage is TRBV7-9 and J usage is TRBJ2-3; 8 bases match TRBD2. The CDR3 protein is CASTFGGEREMDTQYF. CDR3 sequence (DNA): TGTGCCAGCACCTTCGGTGGGGAGCGGGAGATGGATACGCAGTATTTT.